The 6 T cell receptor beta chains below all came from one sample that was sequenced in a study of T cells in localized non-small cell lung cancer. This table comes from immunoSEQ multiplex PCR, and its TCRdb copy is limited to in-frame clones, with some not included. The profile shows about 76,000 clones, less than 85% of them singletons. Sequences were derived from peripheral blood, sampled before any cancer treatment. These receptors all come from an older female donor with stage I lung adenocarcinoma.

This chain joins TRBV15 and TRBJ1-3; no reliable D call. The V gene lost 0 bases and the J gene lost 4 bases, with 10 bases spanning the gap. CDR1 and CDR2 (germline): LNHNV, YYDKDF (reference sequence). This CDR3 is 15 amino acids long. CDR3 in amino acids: CATSRDITEGNTIYF. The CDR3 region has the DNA TGTGCCACCAGCAGAGATATAACGGAGGGAAACACCATATATTTT.

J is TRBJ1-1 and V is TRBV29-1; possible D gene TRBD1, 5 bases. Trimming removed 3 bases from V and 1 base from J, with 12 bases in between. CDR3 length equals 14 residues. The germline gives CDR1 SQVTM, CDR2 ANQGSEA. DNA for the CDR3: TGCAGCGTTGAGGTTGGAGGGGCGAACACTGAAGCTTTCTTT. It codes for CSVEVGGANTEAFF.

For the CDR3, the DNA is TGTGCCAGCAGCTTGAACCAGGGCGCCTATGGCTACACCTTC. Amino acids: CASSLNQGAYGYTF. The V call is TRBV7-9, the J call TRBJ1-2; D possibly corresponds to TRBD1 (5 bases). This CDR3 has 14 residues. Germline V gene sequence: CDR1 SEHNR, CDR2 FQNEAQ (reference sequence). V lost 3 bases, J lost 4 bases, and 12 bases lay in between.

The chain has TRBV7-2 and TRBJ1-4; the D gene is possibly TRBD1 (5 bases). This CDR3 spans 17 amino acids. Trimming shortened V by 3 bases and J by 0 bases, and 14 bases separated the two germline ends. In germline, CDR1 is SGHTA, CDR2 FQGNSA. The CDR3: CASSFRRTPATNEKLFF. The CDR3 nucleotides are TGTGCCAGCAGCTTCCGTAGGACACCCGCAACTAATGAAAAACTGTTTTTT.

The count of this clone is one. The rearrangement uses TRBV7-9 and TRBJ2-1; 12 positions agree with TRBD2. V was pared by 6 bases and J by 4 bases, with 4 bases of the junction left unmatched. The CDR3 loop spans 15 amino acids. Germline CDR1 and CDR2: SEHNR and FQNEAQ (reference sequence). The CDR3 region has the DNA TGTGCCAGCAGACCCACTAGCGGGGGGTACAATGAGCAGTTCTTC. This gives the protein CASRPTSGGYNEQFF.

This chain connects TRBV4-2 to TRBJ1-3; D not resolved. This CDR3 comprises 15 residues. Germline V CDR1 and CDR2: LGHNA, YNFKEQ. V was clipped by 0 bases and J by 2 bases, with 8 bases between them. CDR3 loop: CASSQERTTGNTIYF. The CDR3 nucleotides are TGTGCCAGCAGCCAAGAGAGGACGACTGGAAACACCATATATTTT.